The 17 T cell receptor beta chains below were found in one sample sequenced in a study of blood T cell repertoires in COVID-19. Libraries were prepared by immunoSEQ multiplex PCR; TCRdb keeps only in-frame clonotypes and omits some of them. The sample has 220,000 or so clones; 80% to 90% are singletons. Sequencing was performed on PBMCs or T cells enriched from blood (not recorded which). Source of these receptors: a woman younger than 35 in a cohort exposed to, infected with or recovered from COVID-19 (not recorded which).

V usage is TRBV19 and J usage is TRBJ2-5; D may be TRBD1 (8 bases). Between the trimmed V and J ends, which lost 10 bases and 5 bases, there was a span of 14 bases. The CDR3 loop spans 12 amino acids. Germline V gene data show CDR1 as LNHDA and CDR2 as SQIVND (reference sequence). In DNA form, the CDR3 reads TGTGCCACCACAGGGGGAGGGGAGACCCAGTACTTC. This encodes CATTGGGETQYF.

The gene calls are TRBV5-6 and TRBJ1-3; D is perhaps TRBD1 (5 bases). The CDR3 covers 14 residues. Germline CDR1 SGHDT, CDR2 YYEEEE. V was trimmed by 3 bases and J by 3 bases, leaving 10 bases between them. This CDR3 is CASSSTDRGNTIYF. For the CDR3, the DNA is TGTGCCAGCAGCTCGACAGATCGTGGAAACACCATATATTTT.

V gene TRBV5-1 combines with J gene TRBJ1-4; no clear D gene. V was shortened by 0 bases and J by 4 bases, with 7 bases between the two germline ends. CDR1 and CDR2 (germline): SGHRS, YFSETQ. The CDR3 sequence is 14 residues long. This chain's CDR3 is CASSLDSNNEKLFF. The CDR3 coding sequence is TGCGCCAGCAGCTTGGACAGTAATAATGAAAAACTGTTTTTT. Looking up the rest from reference TRBV5-1 and TRBJ1-4 gives the full variable domain: KAGVTQTPRYLIKTRGQQVTLSCSPISGHRSVSWYQQTPGQGLQFLFEYFSETQRNKGNFPGRFSGRQFSNSRSEMNVSTLELGDSALYLCASSLDSNNEKLFFGSGTQLSVL.

The chain couples TRBV7-2 to TRBJ2-1; 8 bases are a match to TRBD2. From germline, CDR1 is SGHTA and CDR2 FQGNSA. The CDR3 extends over 16 amino acids. V was pared by 2 bases and J by 4 bases, with 7 bases of the junction left unmatched. CDR3 protein: CASSLSGGAIYNEQFF. The CDR3 region has the DNA TGTGCCAGCAGCTTATCGGGGGGGGCGATATACAATGAGCAGTTCTTC.

The rearrangement links TRBV7-8 to TRBJ2-7, with 10 bases lining up with TRBD2. The CDR3 is 16 amino acids. Trimming removed 1 base from V and 3 bases from J; junction bases left unmatched: 6. In germline, CDR1 is SGHVS, CDR2 FQNEAQ. CDR3: CASSLDVAGGLYEQYF. The CDR3 DNA reads as TGTGCCAGCAGCTTAGATGTAGCGGGGGGACTCTACGAGCAGTACTTC.

This clone was observed a single time. The chain links TRBV19 to TRBJ2-1; D ambiguous. V was pared by 3 bases and J by 7 bases, with 10 bases between. The CDR3 is 13 residues long. Germline V gene data show CDR1 as LNHDA and CDR2 as SQIVND (reference sequence). In nucleotides, the CDR3 is TGTGCCAGTAGTATTATCCCGAGTAATGAGCAGTTCTTC. Its protein is CASSIIPSNEQFF.

The chain employs TRBV13 and TRBJ1-5, with D hard to call. This CDR3 is built from 11 residues. The V end was cut by 5 bases, the J end by 4 bases, with 3 bases between. Per germline, CDR1 PRHDT and CDR2 FYEKMQ (reference sequence). The CDR3 loop is CASSRNQPQHF. In nucleotides, the CDR3 is TGTGCCAGCAGCCGGAATCAGCCCCAGCATTTT. The full variable domain, in which reference TRBV13 and TRBJ1-5 provide the parts outside the CDR3, is AAGVIQSPRHLIKEKRETATLKCYPIPRHDTVYWYQQGPGQDPQFLISFYEKMQSDKGSIPDRFSAQQFSDYHSELNMSSLELGDSALYFCASSRNQPQHFGDGTRLSIL.

This chain uses TRBV28 with TRBJ1-4, with a weak D call TRBD1 (5 bases). The CDR3 runs 14 residues. The V and J ends lost 4 bases and 4 bases respectively, with 10 bases between them. Per germline, CDR1 MDHEN and CDR2 SYDVKM. As DNA, the CDR3 is TGTGCCAGCAGTTGGGGACTAGTTAATGAAAAACTGTTTTTT. It is translated as CASSWGLVNEKLFF.

The chain joins TRBV5-4 to TRBJ2-7; 7 bases are shared with TRBD1. Per the germline V gene, CDR1 is SGHNT and CDR2 is YYREEE (reference sequence). V lost 4 bases and J lost 3; bases outside the gene matches: 4. The CDR3 is 13 residues long. The CDR3, as DNA: TGTGCCAGCAGCATACAGGGGATCTACGAGCAGTACTTC. It codes for CASSIQGIYEQYF.

The chain joins TRBV3-1 (or the pseudogene TRBV3-2) to TRBJ1-1; weak D call: TRBD1 (6 bases). V lost 1 base to trimming and J lost 5 bases, with 17 bases between them. The CDR3 is made up of 16 amino acids. The germline V gene has CDR1 LGHDT and CDR2 YNNKEL (reference sequence). The CDR3 DNA reads TGTGCCAGCAGCCAAGCTCATCCAGGGGCCCTTACTGAAGCTTTCTTT. Residues: CASSQAHPGALTEAFF.

The chain joins TRBV5-4 to TRBJ2-2; a possible D gene is TRBD2 (5 bases). The V gene lost 4 bases and the J gene lost 6 bases, with 13 bases spanning the gap. The CDR3 spans 14 residues. Germline V CDR1 and CDR2: SGHNT, YYREEE (reference sequence). The CDR3 loop is CASSPGGGPGELFF. The CDR3 nucleotides are TGTGCCAGCAGCCCCGGAGGCGGGCCCGGGGAGCTGTTTTTT.

V and J are TRBV30 and TRBJ1-6; 8 positions match TRBD1. The ends lost 5 bases at V and 8 bases at J; junction bases unmatched: 5. Germline-derived CDR1 and CDR2 are GTSNPN and SVGIG (reference sequence). The CDR3 loop spans 13 amino acids. The CDR3 region has the DNA TGTGCCTGGGGACGACAGGGGTATTCACCCCTCCACTTT. The encoded protein is CAWGRQGYSPLHF.

Here the CDR3 DNA reads TGTGCCGCCGGCCCGGGAACCACCGGGGAGCTGTTTTTT. Protein: CAAGPGTTGELFF. The chain couples TRBV28 to TRBJ2-2; D possibly corresponds to TRBD2 (5 bases). The CDR3 length is 13 residues. Germline lookup yields CDR1 MDHEN and CDR2 SYDVKM. Trimming took 11 bases from V and 4 from J, leaving 14 bases between them.

The genes are TRBV19 and TRBJ1-5; no reliable D call. V was pared by 7 bases and J by 2 bases, with 9 bases between. Germline V gives CDR1 LNHDA, CDR2 SQIVND (reference sequence). This CDR3 comprises 13 residues. CDR3 region: CASTQLGNQPQHF. The CDR3, as DNA: TGTGCCAGTACACAGTTGGGCAATCAGCCCCAGCATTTT. Variable domain in full (rest from reference TRBV19 and TRBJ1-5): DGGITQSPKYLFRKEGQNVTLSCEQNLNHDAMYWYRQDPGQGLRLIYYSQIVNDFQKGDIAEGYSVSREKKESFPLTVTSAQKNPTAFYLCASTQLGNQPQHFGDGTRLSIL.

J is TRBJ2-1 and V is TRBV7-9, with a weak D call TRBD2 (6 bases). Between the trimmed V and J ends, which lost 5 bases and 2 bases, there was a span of 13 bases. In germline, CDR1 is SEHNR, CDR2 FQNEAQ (reference sequence). This CDR3 region has 15 residues. Here the CDR3 reads CASSPPRETYNEQFF. The CDR3 DNA reads TGTGCCAGCAGCCCTCCGCGGGAAACCTACAATGAGCAGTTCTTC.

The gene calls are TRBV11-3 and TRBJ2-5; TRBD2 matches at 9 bases. Germline V gene data show CDR1 as SGHNT and CDR2 as YENEEA. The J segment lost 4 bases and the V segment lost 5 bases, leaving 5 bases of the junction unmatched. The CDR3 sequence is 14 residues long. Here the CDR3 DNA reads TGTGCCAGCAGCATAGCGGGAGAGCGAGAGACCCAGTACTTC. The encoded protein is CASSIAGERETQYF.

This chain links TRBV10-3 with TRBJ1-5; 7 positions agree with TRBD1. Trimming took 6 bases from V and 0 from J; bases not matched to a gene: 5. CDR3 size: 15 residues. Looked up from germline, CDR1 is ENHRY and CDR2 is SYGVKD. CDR3 sequence: CAISKTGNSNQPQHF. CDR3 nucleotide sequence: TGTGCCATCAGCAAGACAGGGAATAGCAATCAGCCCCAGCATTTT.